Included here is one T cell receptor beta chain sequence, with context. The length of the CDR3 is 13 residues. With 5 bases clipped from V and 8 bases from J, the junction kept 4 bases outside the gene matches. Germline V gene sequence: CDR1 LNHDA, CDR2 SQIVND (reference sequence). TCRdb's table, derived via immunoSEQ multiplex PCR, lists solely in-frame clones and lacks some. This repertoire shows nearly 95,000 clones, 90% to 96% found once; its top ten account for about 0.38%. The record originates from a study of technical replicates of blood from several donors. The clonotype originates from a human donor in good health. The rearrangement links TRBV19 to TRBJ2-1, with 9 nucleotides matching TRBD2. The material sequenced was T cells isolated from PBMCs. The CDR3 nucleotides are TGTGCCAGTAGTCCTTTAGCGGGAGATGAGCAGTTCTTC. Translation gives CASSPLAGDEQFF.